These T cell receptor beta chains were read from a single sample in a study of blood T cell repertoires in COVID-19. Repertoires were generated with immunoSEQ multiplex PCR, while TCRdb's copy carries only in-frame clones and drops some. Of about 410,000 clones in the sample, approximately 89% were seen once. Sequencing was performed on peripheral blood. These receptors were taken from a woman between 40 and 50 years old with COVID-19, enrolled during active disease. Both conserved end residues are part of each CDR3. D genes are given only for firm matches. Size is omitted from some rows. Given values are once, few, many or a class for expanded clones.

-	TRBV27	TRBD1	TRBJ1-1	CASRIQGAGTEAFF	TGTGCCAGCAGAATACAGGGGGCAGGAACTGAAGCTTTCTTT
-	TRBV7-2	-	TRBJ1-6	CASSLLSDNSPLHF	TGTGCCAGCAGCTTATTGTCAGATAATTCACCCCTCCACTTT
-	TRBV29-1	-	TRBJ1-2	CSVASYSNGYTF	TGCAGCGTTGCGTCATACTCTAATGGCTACACCTTC
-	TRBV13	TRBD2	TRBJ2-2	CASSLTSGRAGELFF	TGTGCCAGCAGCTTGACTAGCGGGAGGGCCGGGGAGCTGTTTTTT
-	TRBV7-3	-	TRBJ1-5	CASSRGGGNQPQHF	TGTGCCAGCAGCCGAGGGGGGGGCAATCAGCCCCAGCATTTT
-	TRBV6-4	TRBD1	TRBJ2-7	CASSFRDRDGEQYF	TGTGCCAGCAGTTTCCGGGACAGGGACGGCGAGCAGTACTTC
once	TRBV5-1	TRBD1	TRBJ2-7	CASSGYGQASYEQYF	TGCGCCAGCAGCGGGTACGGACAGGCCTCCTACGAGCAGTACTTC
-	TRBV9	-	TRBJ1-6	CASSVGRAYNSPLHF	TGTGCCAGCAGCGTAGGCAGGGCCTATAATTCACCCCTCCACTTT
-	TRBV6-6	TRBD2	TRBJ2-1	CASSLGSSGPSYNEQFF	TGTGCCAGCAGTCTTGGTTCTAGCGGGCCCTCCTACAATGAGCAGTTCTTC
few	TRBV6-6	TRBD1	TRBJ1-6	CASSFRGLFNSPLHF	TGTGCCAGCAGTTTCAGGGGGCTTTTCAATTCACCCCTCCACTTT
-	TRBV4-3	-	TRBJ2-1	CASSQEGFGSPHEQFF	TGCGCCAGCAGCCAAGAGGGGTTTGGGAGCCCCCATGAGCAGTTCTTC
-	TRBV6-4	TRBD1	TRBJ1-6	CASSLTGLSPLHF	TGTGCCAGCAGCCTGACAGGGCTTTCACCCCTCCACTTT
-	TRBV19	-	TRBJ1-4	CASRPTAFSDEKLFF	TGTGCCAGTAGACCCACAGCCTTTTCGGATGAAAAACTGTTTTTT
once	TRBV19	TRBD1	TRBJ1-6	CATRGDLRDNSPLHF	TGTGCCACCAGGGGGGATCTCCGGGATAATTCACCCCTCCACTTT
-	TRBV30	TRBD1	TRBJ1-5	CAWSPGGWNQPQHF	TGTGCCTGGAGTCCAGGGGGATGGAATCAGCCCCAGCATTTT
-	TRBV19	-	TRBJ2-5	CASSTQALQETQYF	TGTGCCAGTAGTACACAGGCTCTCCAAGAGACCCAGTACTTC
-	TRBV27	TRBD1	TRBJ2-7	CASSSDRARVTYEQYF	TGTGCCAGCAGTTCCGACAGGGCAAGAGTCACCTACGAGCAGTACTTC
-	TRBV7-2	-	TRBJ1-2	CASSLQGSEWGGYTF	TGTGCCAGCAGCTTACAGGGTAGTGAGTGGGGCGGCTACACCTTC
-	TRBV6-2/TRBV6-3	TRBD1	TRBJ1-2	CASSLDRGYGYTF	TGTGCCAGCAGCCTGGACAGGGGTTATGGCTACACCTTC
-	TRBV4-3	-	TRBJ2-2	CASSLDVAGINTGELFF	TGCGCCAGCAGCCTTGATGTTGCGGGGATTAACACCGGGGAGCTGTTTTTT
-	TRBV7-6	TRBD1	TRBJ1-3	CASSIGTVGNTIYF	TGTGCCAGCAGCATCGGGACAGTTGGAAACACCATATATTTT
-	TRBV28	-	TRBJ1-3	CASSLRAFSGNTIYF	TGTGCCAGCAGTTTGCGGGCATTCTCTGGAAACACCATATATTTT
-	TRBV7-9	TRBD1	TRBJ1-1	CASSVDRGRVTEAFF	TGTGCCAGCAGCGTCGACAGGGGGCGGGTTACTGAAGCTTTCTTT
-	TRBV12-3/TRBV12-4	-	TRBJ2-7	CASSPSGGHEQYF	TGTGCCAGCAGTCCGTCGGGGGGCCACGAGCAGTACTTC
-	TRBV5-1	-	TRBJ1-6	CASSLGGTLSYNSPLHF	TGCGCCAGCAGCTTGGGGGGGACACTCTCCTATAATTCACCCCTCCACTTT
-	TRBV6-4	TRBD2	TRBJ2-1	CASSAHPGGVSYNEQFF	TGTGCCAGCAGTGCCCATCCCGGGGGGGTTTCCTACAATGAGCAGTTCTTC
-	TRBV7-9	TRBD1	TRBJ1-1	CASSLGDRVNTEAFF	TGTGCCAGCAGCTTAGGAGACAGGGTGAACACTGAAGCTTTCTTT
-	TRBV11-3	-	TRBJ2-6	CASSLAEGTGANVLTF	TGTGCCAGCAGCTTAGCGGAGGGGACTGGGGCCAACGTCCTGACTTTC
-	TRBV18	TRBD2	TRBJ2-3	CASSQRTSGSTDTQYF	TGTGCCAGCTCACAACGGACTAGCGGGAGCACAGATACGCAGTATTTT
-	TRBV29-1	-	TRBJ2-7	CSVGGGDPSYEQYF	TGCAGCGTTGGGGGCGGGGATCCTTCCTACGAGCAGTACTTC
-	TRBV19	-	TRBJ2-1	CASSILGASYNEQFF	TGTGCCAGTAGTATATTGGGGGCTTCCTACAATGAGCAGTTCTTC
-	TRBV7-9	TRBD2	TRBJ2-7	CASSLGAGGPRFDYEQYF	TGTGCCAGCAGCTTAGGAGCGGGAGGACCCCGGTTCGACTACGAGCAGTACTTC
once	TRBV18	-	TRBJ1-2	CASSPPFGRVGGYTF	TGTGCCAGCTCACCACCTTTTGGCCGGGTTGGCGGCTACACCTTC
-	TRBV6-1	TRBD2	TRBJ2-7	CASSEVLLAGIYEQYF	TGTGCCAGCAGTGAAGTCCTACTAGCGGGGATCTACGAGCAGTACTTC
-	TRBV28	TRBD1	TRBJ1-1	CASNSPRDRGFEAFF	TGTGCCAGCAACTCTCCCCGGGACAGGGGATTTGAAGCTTTCTTT
-	TRBV11-2	-	TRBJ2-7	CASSLGDEQYF	TGTGCCAGCAGTCTAGGGGACGAGCAGTACTTC
-	TRBV12-3/TRBV12-4	-	TRBJ2-7	CASSLGSDHEQYF	TGTGCCAGCAGTTTAGGAAGCGACCACGAGCAGTACTTC